The 22 T cell receptor beta chains reported below all come from one sample, sequenced in a study of T-cell reconstitution after alpha-beta-depleted transplantation in children. Preparation of the TCRbeta library used unique molecular identifiers. TCRdb used MiXCR to reprocess the PCR reads, holding one entry per CDR3 protein. The repertoire consists of roughly 200,000 distinct CDR3 sequences, with roughly 15% occurring once and the leading ten covering about 13%. The sample was PBMCs from the stem cell graft donor, taken from the stem cell graft. The receptors come from a human donor who donated a stem cell graft to a child with acute lymphoblastic leukemia.

The sample holds many counts of this clonotype. The chain carries TRBV5-1 and TRBJ1-1; D remains ambiguous. The ends were cut back, 4 bases at V and 4 bases at J, with 11 bases in the middle. This CDR3 region has 13 residues. Germline CDR1 is SGHRS and CDR2 is YFSETQ. CDR3 in DNA: TGCGCCAGCAGCCCGGGTCTCGGCACTGAAGCTTTCTTT. It codes for CASSPGLGTEAFF.

In this sample, this clonotype turned up many times. The chain is built from TRBV20-1 and TRBJ1-5; unclear D gene. The CDR3 spans 14 residues. Germline-derived CDR1 and CDR2 are DFQATT and SNEGSKA (reference sequence). V was trimmed by 5 bases and J by 3 bases, leaving 14 bases between them. The CDR3 DNA is TGCAGTGCTTCAAGGAGAGCGAACAATCAGCCCCAGCATTTT. Its protein product is CSASRRANNQPQHF.

This clonotype showed up many times. This chain connects TRBV5-1 to TRBJ2-7; D may be TRBD2 (5 bases). Germline V gene sequence: CDR1 SGHRS, CDR2 YFSETQ. Trimming cost V 1 base and J 3 bases, with 11 bases left between them. This CDR3 region has 14 residues. The CDR3 reads CASSLISSLYEQYF. The CDR3 DNA reads TGCGCCAGCAGCTTGATTTCTAGCCTCTACGAGCAGTACTTC.

The chain has TRBV29-1 and TRBJ1-2; 7 bases match TRBD1. The CDR3 spans 15 residues. CDR1 SQVTM and CDR2 ANQGSEA come from the germline V gene. V lost 4 bases to trimming and J lost 0 bases; unmatched junction nucleotides: 8. CDR3 bases: TGCAGCGTTGCAGCAAACAGGGGACCTAACTATGGCTACACCTTC. Its protein is CSVAANRGPNYGYTF.

The chain links TRBV6-4 to TRBJ2-1; 10 positions match TRBD2. Per germline, CDR1 MRHNA and CDR2 SNTAGT. The CDR3 totals 17 residues. J lost 4 bases, V lost 3 bases, and 9 bases had no gene match. The CDR3: CASSESPSGSFYNEQFF. The CDR3 DNA sequence: TGTGCCAGCAGTGAATCGCCTAGCGGGAGTTTTTACAATGAGCAGTTCTTC.

This clonotype was seen only a few times. The chain combines TRBV20-1 with TRBJ2-5; 9 nucleotides line up with TRBD1. In germline, CDR1 is DFQATT, CDR2 SNEGSKA (reference sequence). V was clipped by 3 bases and J by 4 bases; unmatched bases: 9. The CDR3 has 15 amino acids. In DNA form, the CDR3 reads TGCAGTGCTAGGGACCCCGGGACAGGGAGAGAGACCCAGTACTTC. Translating it yields CSARDPGTGRETQYF.

This clonotype showed up many times. This chain links TRBV7-6 with TRBJ2-1, with TRBD2 as a possible D gene (6 bases). Germline lookup yields CDR1 SGHVS and CDR2 FNYEAQ. The CDR3 consists of 17 residues. The V gene lost 5 bases and the J gene lost 3 bases, with 20 bases spanning the gap. The CDR3 loop is CASSPSLGTRLYNEQFF. The CDR3, as DNA: TGTGCCAGCAGCCCTAGCCTCGGGACTCGACTCTACAATGAGCAGTTCTTC.

This clonotype was detected ten times or more. The rearrangement links TRBV10-3 to TRBJ1-5, with D perhaps TRBD1 (6 bases). Germline CDR1 is ENHRY and CDR2 is SYGVKD. Trimming stripped 5 bases from V and 7 bases from J, with 21 bases between. This CDR3 contains 16 residues. CDR3 region: CAISSLTGLSQQPQHF. The CDR3 nucleotides are TGTGCCATCAGTTCGTTGACAGGTTTGTCGCAGCAGCCCCAGCATTTT.

This clonotype was seen a few times. The V gene is TRBV5-5, the J gene TRBJ1-1; the match to TRBD1 covers 8 bases. Looked up from germline, CDR1 is SGHKS and CDR2 is YYEKEE (reference sequence). V trimming: 3 bases; J trimming: 5 bases; junction bases outside the gene matches: 9. The CDR3 is 15 residues long. The CDR3 DNA sequence: TGTGCCAGCAGCTGGGACGGACAGGGTAATACTGAAGCTTTCTTT. Translated: CASSWDGQGNTEAFF.

In its sample, this clonotype was seen many times. The chain combines TRBV12-3 or TRBV12-4 with TRBJ2-5; D gene ambiguous. V lost 3 bases, J lost 5 bases, and 13 bases lay in between. The CDR3 contains 14 residues. CDR3 loop: CASSFVSDDETQYF. Written as DNA, the CDR3 is TGTGCCAGCAGTTTCGTCTCCGACGACGAGACCCAGTACTTC.

This clonotype was observed at least ten times. The chain couples TRBV6-2 or TRBV6-3 to TRBJ2-2; D ambiguous. Trimming took 2 bases from V and 0 from J, leaving 7 bases between them. Germline V gene data show CDR1 as MNHEY and CDR2 as SVGEGT. The length of the CDR3 is 15 residues. CDR3 nucleotide sequence: TGTGCCAGCAGTTACGGCGGTTCGAACACCGGGGAGCTGTTTTTT. This translates into CASSYGGSNTGELFF.

A note on this clonotype: This clone may be a read error of a much larger clone one base away. The genes are TRBV25-1 and TRBJ2-1; D is unclear. CDR1 and CDR2 (germline): MGHDK, SYGVNS. V lost 4 bases and J lost 0, with 7 bases in between. The CDR3 runs to 14 residues. The CDR3 nucleotides are TGTGCCAGCAGTGTACCTCGCTCCTACAATGAGCAGTTCTTC. It specifies CASSVPRSYNEQFF.

This clonotype was seen ten or more times. The chain is built from TRBV6-5 and TRBJ2-7; 10 bases agree with TRBD1. The CDR3 loop spans 16 amino acids. From germline, CDR1 is MNHEY and CDR2 SVGAGI. Germline trimming cut 2 bases from V and 7 bases from J; bases unmatched to any gene: 11. CDR3: CASSYTLDRGRGEQYF. In DNA form, the CDR3 reads TGTGCCAGCAGTTACACCCTCGACAGGGGGCGAGGAGAGCAGTACTTC.

The chain combines TRBV6-5 with TRBJ2-7, with D possibly being TRBD1 or TRBD2 (5 bases each). Trimming cost V 0 bases and J 3 bases, with 12 bases left between them. CDR1 is MNHEY and CDR2 is SVGAGI in the germline V gene. The CDR3 extends over 15 amino acids. CDR3: CASSYSGERGYEQYF. In DNA, the CDR3 is TGTGCCAGCAGTTACTCGGGGGAGAGGGGCTACGAGCAGTACTTC.

Many counts were recorded for this clonotype. This chain uses TRBV5-1 with TRBJ2-3; TRBD2 is a possible D gene (6 bases). This CDR3 has 16 amino acids. Trimming removed 3 bases from V and 0 bases from J, with 14 bases in between. Germline V gene sequence: CDR1 SGHRS, CDR2 YFSETQ. This CDR3 is CASSSTLARSTDTQYF. As DNA, the CDR3 is TGCGCCAGCAGCTCAACGCTAGCGCGAAGCACAGATACGCAGTATTTT.

The sample holds a few counts of this clonotype. This chain uses TRBV7-9 with TRBJ2-1; 12 bases map to TRBD2. CDR1 and CDR2 (germline): SEHNR, FQNEAQ (reference sequence). J was trimmed by 9 bases and V by 4 bases; bases with no gene match: 7. The CDR3 extends over 15 amino acids. CDR3 amino acids: CASSSLAGGRGEQFF. In DNA form, the CDR3 reads TGTGCCAGCAGCTCCCTAGCGGGGGGGCGCGGTGAGCAGTTCTTC.

This clonotype has a handful of counts. This chain uses TRBV12-3 or TRBV12-4 with TRBJ1-2, with no clear D. This CDR3 has 15 residues. Trimming stripped 6 bases from V and 3 bases from J, with 17 bases between. The CDR3: CASSPRPDGDYGYTF. The CDR3 DNA is TGTGCCAGCAGCCCCCGCCCGGATGGAGACTATGGCTACACCTTC.

This clonotype was found many times. This chain connects TRBV6-5 to TRBJ1-2, with D maybe TRBD1 (6 bases). The CDR3 consists of 13 residues. Germline V gene sequence: CDR1 MNHEY, CDR2 SVGAGI. V was trimmed by 7 bases and J by 3 bases, leaving 12 bases between them. The CDR3 loop reads CASTSTGYYGYTF. The CDR3 nucleotides are TGTGCCAGCACCTCTACAGGGTACTATGGCTACACCTTC.

This clonotype appeared a few times. The CDR3 reads CASSSRRGYNEQFF. CDR3 sequence (DNA): TGTGCCAGCAGCTCTCGGCGGGGGTACAATGAGCAGTTCTTC. The chain combines TRBV7-2 with TRBJ2-1; 7 positions agree with TRBD2. The germline V gene encodes CDR1 SGHTA and CDR2 FQGNSA. CDR3 length equals 14 residues. V trimming: 4 bases; J trimming: 4 bases; junction bases outside the gene matches: 4.

This sequence joins TRBV2 and TRBJ2-5; possible D gene TRBD1, 6 bases. V was trimmed by 5 bases and J by 0 bases, leaving 10 bases between them. Germline loops: CDR1 SNHLY, CDR2 FYNNEI. CDR3 length equals 14 residues. Here the CDR3 reads CASSYDRNQETQYF. CDR3 sequence (DNA): TGTGCCAGCAGTTACGACAGGAACCAAGAGACCCAGTACTTC. The variable domain in full, with the rest retrieved from reference TRBV2 and TRBJ2-5, is EPEVTQTPSHQVTQMGQEVILRCVPISNHLYFYWYRQILGQKVEFLVSFYNNEISEKSEIFDDQFSVERPDGSNFTLKIRSTKLEDSAMYFCASSYDRNQETQYFGPGTRLLVL.

Many counts were recorded for this clonotype. J is TRBJ2-1 and V is TRBV2; 10 bases agree with TRBD2. V shed 3 bases and J 7 bases; nucleotides not matched to a gene: 6. The CDR3 runs to 15 residues. The germline CDR1 and CDR2 sequences are SNHLY and FYNNEI. CDR3 in DNA: TGTGCCAGCAGTGAGGAAGGACTAGCGGAGAATGAGCAGTTCTTC. It is translated as CASSEEGLAENEQFF.

As for this clonotype: A much larger clone is a single base away; this may be a read error. V usage is TRBV7-9 and J usage is TRBJ2-7; tentatively, D is TRBD1 or TRBD2 (5 bases each). The CDR3 extends over 16 amino acids. Germline V lookup: CDR1 SEHNR, CDR2 FQNEAQ (reference sequence). The CDR3 here is CAGSLGVGSANYEQYF. CDR3 DNA: TGTGCCGGCAGCTTAGGGGTAGGGAGCGCAAACTACGAGCAGTACTTC.